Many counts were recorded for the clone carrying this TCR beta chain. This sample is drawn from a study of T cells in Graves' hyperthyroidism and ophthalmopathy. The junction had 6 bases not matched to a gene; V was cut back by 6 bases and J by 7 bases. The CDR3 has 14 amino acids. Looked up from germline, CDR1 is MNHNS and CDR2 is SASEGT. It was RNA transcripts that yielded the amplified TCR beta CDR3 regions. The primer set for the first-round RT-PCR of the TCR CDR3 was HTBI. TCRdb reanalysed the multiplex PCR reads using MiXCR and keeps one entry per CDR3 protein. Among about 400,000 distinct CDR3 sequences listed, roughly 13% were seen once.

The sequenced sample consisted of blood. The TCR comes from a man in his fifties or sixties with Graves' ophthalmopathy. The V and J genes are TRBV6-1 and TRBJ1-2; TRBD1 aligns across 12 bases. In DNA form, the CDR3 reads TGTGCCAGCAGGCCCGGGACAGGGGGCTTTGGCTACACCTTC. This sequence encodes CASRPGTGGFGYTF.